This T cell receptor (beta chain) was sequenced for a study of T cell clonotyping in hematopoietic cell transplantation. Study as a whole: Pretransplant recipient samples were taken after cytoreduction.

This sample's time point: recipient sample about 28 days before transplant, after cytoreduction. This clone occurred a few times. Its antigen is not identified. Study observations and caveats: CD4 and CD8 repertoire contributions could not be separated without sorting. Recipient TCR diversity dropped after transplant; expanded clonotypes rose from day 30 to 180. Broader posttransplant TCR repertoire diversity was predicted by graft donor and pretransplant recipient Inverse Simpson Index values.

Here immunoSEQ multiplex PCR was the method, and the copy in TCRdb shows in-frame clones only, minus some. The sample contains about 43,000 clones, 75% to 90% of which appear only once. Germline CDR1 GTSNPN, CDR2 SVGIG (reference sequence). The CDR3 consists of 14 residues. V lost 2 bases to trimming and J lost 8 bases, with 13 bases between them. Sequenced here: peripheral blood mononuclear cells, sampled before stem cell transplant. The genes are TRBV30 and TRBJ1-6; possible D gene TRBD1, 5 bases. The TCR was taken from a man between 60 and 75 years old with acute myeloid leukemia. Some clones in this sample may be carry-over from other donors' samples. CDR3 loop: CAWSSRAGDSPLHF. DNA for the CDR3: TGTGCCTGGAGTTCCAGGGCGGGCGATTCACCCCTCCACTTT. Combining the CDR3 with reference TRBV30 and TRBJ1-6 gives the whole variable domain SQTIHQWPATLVQPVGSPLSLECTVEGTSNPNLYWYRQAAGRGLQLLFYSVGIGQISSEVPQNLSASRPQDRQFILSSKKLLLSDSGFYLCAWSSRAGDSPLHFGNGTRLTVT.